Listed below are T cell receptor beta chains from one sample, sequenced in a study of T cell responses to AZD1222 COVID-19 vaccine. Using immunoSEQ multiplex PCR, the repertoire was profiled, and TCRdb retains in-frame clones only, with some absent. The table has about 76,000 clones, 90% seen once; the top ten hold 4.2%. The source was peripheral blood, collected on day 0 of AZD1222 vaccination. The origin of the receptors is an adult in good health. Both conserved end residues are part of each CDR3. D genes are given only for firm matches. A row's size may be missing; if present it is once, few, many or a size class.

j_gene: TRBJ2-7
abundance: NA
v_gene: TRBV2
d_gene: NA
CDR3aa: CASRMDPRYYEQYF
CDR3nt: TGTGCCAGCAGGATGGACCCGCGATATTACGAGCAGTACTTC

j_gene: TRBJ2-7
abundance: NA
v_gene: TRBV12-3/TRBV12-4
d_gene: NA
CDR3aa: CASKFDGPYEQYF
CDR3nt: TGTGCCAGCAAATTCGACGGACCCTACGAGCAGTACTTC

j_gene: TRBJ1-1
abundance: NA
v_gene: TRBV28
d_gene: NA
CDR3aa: CASSLPGGNTEAFF
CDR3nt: TGTGCCAGCAGTTTACCGGGTGGGAACACTGAAGCTTTCTTT

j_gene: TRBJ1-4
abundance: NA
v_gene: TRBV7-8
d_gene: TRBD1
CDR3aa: CASSPIDRDLEKLFF
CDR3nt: TGTGCCAGCAGCCCAATCGACAGGGATTTAGAAAAACTGTTTTTT

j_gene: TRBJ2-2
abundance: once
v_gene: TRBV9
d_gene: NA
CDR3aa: CASSATGTGYTGELFF
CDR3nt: TGTGCCAGCAGCGCCACCGGGACTGGATACACCGGGGAGCTGTTTTTT

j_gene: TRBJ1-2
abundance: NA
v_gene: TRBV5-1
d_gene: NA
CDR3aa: CATRPSFSYGYTF
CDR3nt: TGCGCCACTCGACCCAGCTTCAGCTATGGCTACACCTTC

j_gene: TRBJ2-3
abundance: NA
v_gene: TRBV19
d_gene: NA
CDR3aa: CASRPEDARGADTQYF
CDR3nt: TGTGCCAGTAGGCCCGAGGACGCCCGGGGCGCAGATACGCAGTATTTT

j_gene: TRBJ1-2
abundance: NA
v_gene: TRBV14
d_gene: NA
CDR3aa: CASGDLTTEHYGYTF
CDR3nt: TGTGCCAGCGGCGACTTAACAACAGAGCACTATGGCTACACCTTC

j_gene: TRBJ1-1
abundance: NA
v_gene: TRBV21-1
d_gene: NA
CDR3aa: CASSKAKGARSTGFANTEAFF
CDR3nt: TGTGCCAGCAGCAAAGCAAAGGGGGCCCGGTCGACGGGTTTTGCGAACACTGAAGCTTTCTTT

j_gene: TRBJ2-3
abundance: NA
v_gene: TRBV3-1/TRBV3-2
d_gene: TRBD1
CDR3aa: CASSHDRVSSTDTQYF
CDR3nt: TGTGCCAGCAGCCACGACAGGGTTTCTAGCACAGATACGCAGTATTTT

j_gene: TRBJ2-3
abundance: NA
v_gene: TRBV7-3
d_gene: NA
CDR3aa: CASSQDSFGTDTQYF
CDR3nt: TGTGCCAGCAGCCAGGACAGCTTTGGCACAGATACGCAGTATTTT

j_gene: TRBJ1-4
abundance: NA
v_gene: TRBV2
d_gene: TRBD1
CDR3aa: CASSFGQGTGASYEKLFF
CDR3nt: TGTGCCAGCAGTTTTGGACAGGGGACGGGTGCTTCTTATGAAAAACTGTTTTTT

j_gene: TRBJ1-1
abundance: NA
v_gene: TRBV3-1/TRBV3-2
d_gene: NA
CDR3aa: CASSPILNTEAFF
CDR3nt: TGTGCCAGCAGCCCGATATTGAACACTGAAGCTTTCTTT

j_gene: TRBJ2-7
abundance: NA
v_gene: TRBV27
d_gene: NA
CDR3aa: CASSFTGPYEQYF
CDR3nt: TGTGCCAGCAGTTTCACAGGACCCTACGAGCAGTACTTC

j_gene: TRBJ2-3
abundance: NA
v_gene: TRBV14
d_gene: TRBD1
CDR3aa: CASRRFDRAVGTDTQYF
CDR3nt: TGTGCCAGCAGACGGTTCGACAGGGCGGTGGGCACAGATACGCAGTATTTT

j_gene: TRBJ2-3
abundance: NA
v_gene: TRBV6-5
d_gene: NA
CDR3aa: CASRWDSSTDTQYF
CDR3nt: TGTGCCAGCAGGTGGGACTCGAGCACAGATACGCAGTATTTT

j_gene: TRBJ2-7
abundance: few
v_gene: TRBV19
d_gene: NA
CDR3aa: CASSMRPGPHYEQYF
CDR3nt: TGTGCCAGTAGTATGCGGCCAGGCCCTCACTACGAGCAGTACTTC

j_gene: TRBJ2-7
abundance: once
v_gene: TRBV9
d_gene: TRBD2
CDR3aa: CASSVAAGLAGGSPSYEQYF
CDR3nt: TGTGCCAGCAGCGTAGCAGCTGGACTAGCGGGTGGCAGCCCATCCTACGAGCAGTACTTC

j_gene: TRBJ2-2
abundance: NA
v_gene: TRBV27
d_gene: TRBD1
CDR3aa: CASRCPLPTGAHVKNTGELFF
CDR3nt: TGTGCCAGCAGGTGTCCACTCCCCACAGGGGCCCACGTGAAGAACACCGGGGAGCTGTTTTTT